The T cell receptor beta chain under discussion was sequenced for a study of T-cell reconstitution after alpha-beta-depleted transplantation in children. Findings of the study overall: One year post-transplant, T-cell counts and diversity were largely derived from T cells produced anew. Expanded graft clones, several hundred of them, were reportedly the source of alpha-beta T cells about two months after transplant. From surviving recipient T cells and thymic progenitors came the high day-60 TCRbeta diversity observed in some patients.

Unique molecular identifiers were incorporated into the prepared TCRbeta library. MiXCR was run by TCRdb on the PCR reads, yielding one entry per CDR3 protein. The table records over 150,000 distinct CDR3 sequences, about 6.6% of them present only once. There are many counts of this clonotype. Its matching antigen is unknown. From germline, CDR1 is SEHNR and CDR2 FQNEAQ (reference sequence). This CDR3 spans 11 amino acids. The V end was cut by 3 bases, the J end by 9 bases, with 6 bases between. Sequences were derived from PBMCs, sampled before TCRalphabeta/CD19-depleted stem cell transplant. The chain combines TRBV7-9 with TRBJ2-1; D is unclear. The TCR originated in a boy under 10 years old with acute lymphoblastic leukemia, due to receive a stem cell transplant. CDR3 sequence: CASSFPPEQFF. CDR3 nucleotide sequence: TGTGCCAGCAGCTTCCCCCCTGAGCAGTTCTTC.